One T cell receptor (beta chain) is described in this entry. What it binds is not known. The study ran its PCR with 60 Vbeta and 13 Jbeta primers. Here immunoSEQ multiplex PCR was the method, and the copy in TCRdb shows in-frame clones only, minus some. This sample has 100,000 to 120,000 clones, with approximately 70% found just once. This sample is part of a study of cytomegalovirus exposure and HLA in healthy donors. Study-level findings and limits: Rates of TCR association differed by HLA locus in a later analysis, with DRB1 highest and HLA-C lowest. Researchers reported in a later analysis that a missense DCLRE1C variant was tied to TCR beta V- and J-gene trimming.

CDR3 size: 12 residues. Germline V gene sequence: CDR1 SGHRS, CDR2 YFSETQ. The germline V and J ends were trimmed by 0 bases and 6 bases, with 6 bases remaining between them. The material sequenced was PBMCs. This sequence was found in a man aged 25-45 years in good health and CMV-seronegative. V and J are TRBV5-1 and TRBJ1-2; D might be TRBD1 (6 bases). The CDR3 loop is CASSLDRDGYTF. Written as DNA, the CDR3 is TGCGCCAGCAGCTTGGACAGGGATGGCTACACCTTC.